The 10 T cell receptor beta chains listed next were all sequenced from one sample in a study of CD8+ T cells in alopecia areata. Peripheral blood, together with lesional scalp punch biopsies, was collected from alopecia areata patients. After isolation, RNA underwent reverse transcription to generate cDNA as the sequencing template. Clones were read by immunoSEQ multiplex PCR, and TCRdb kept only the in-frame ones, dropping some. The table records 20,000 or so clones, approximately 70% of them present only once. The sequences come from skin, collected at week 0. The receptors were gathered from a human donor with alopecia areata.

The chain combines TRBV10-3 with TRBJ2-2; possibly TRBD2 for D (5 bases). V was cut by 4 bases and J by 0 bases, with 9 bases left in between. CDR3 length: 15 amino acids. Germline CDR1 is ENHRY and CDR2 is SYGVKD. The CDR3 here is CAISVQDSNTGELFF. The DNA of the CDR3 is TGTGCCATCAGTGTTCAGGACTCGAACACCGGGGAGCTGTTTTTT.

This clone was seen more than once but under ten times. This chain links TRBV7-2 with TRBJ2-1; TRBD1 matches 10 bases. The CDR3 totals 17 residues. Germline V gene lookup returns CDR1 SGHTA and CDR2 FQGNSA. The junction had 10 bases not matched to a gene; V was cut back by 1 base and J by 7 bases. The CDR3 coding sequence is TGTGCCAGCAGCTTAGTGGGGGGACAGGGGAGGTCGAATGAGCAGTTCTTC. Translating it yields CASSLVGGQGRSNEQFF.

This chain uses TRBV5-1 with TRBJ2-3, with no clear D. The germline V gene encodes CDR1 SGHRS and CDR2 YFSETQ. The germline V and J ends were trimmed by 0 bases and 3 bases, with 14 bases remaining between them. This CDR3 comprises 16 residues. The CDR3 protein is CASSLDARLPTDTQYF. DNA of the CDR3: TGCGCCAGCAGCTTGGATGCAAGACTCCCAACAGATACGCAGTATTTT.

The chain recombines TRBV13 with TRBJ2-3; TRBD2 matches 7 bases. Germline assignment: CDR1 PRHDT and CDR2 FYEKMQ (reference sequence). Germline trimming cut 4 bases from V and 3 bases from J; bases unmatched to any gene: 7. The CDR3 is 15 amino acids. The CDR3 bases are TGTGCCAGCAGCTCACTAGCGATGATAACAGATACGCAGTATTTT. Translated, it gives CASSSLAMITDTQYF.

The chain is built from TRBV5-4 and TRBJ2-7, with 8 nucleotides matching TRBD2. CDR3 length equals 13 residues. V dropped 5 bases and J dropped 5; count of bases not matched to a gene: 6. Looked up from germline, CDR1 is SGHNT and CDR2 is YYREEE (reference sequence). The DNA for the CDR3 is TGTGCCAGCAGTCGGGGGGGGTCCGACGAGCAGTACTTC. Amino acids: CASSRGGSDEQYF.

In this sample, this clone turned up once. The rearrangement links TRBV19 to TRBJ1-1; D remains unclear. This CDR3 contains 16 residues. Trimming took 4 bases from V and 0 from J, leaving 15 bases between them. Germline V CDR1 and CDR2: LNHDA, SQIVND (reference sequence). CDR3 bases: TGTGCCAGTAGTAGTTCTGGCGGGTACATGAACACTGAAGCTTTCTTT. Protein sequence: CASSSSGGYMNTEAFF.

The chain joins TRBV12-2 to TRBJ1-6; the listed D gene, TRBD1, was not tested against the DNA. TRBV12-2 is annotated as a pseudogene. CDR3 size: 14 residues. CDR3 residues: CAMAGGGRNSPLHF. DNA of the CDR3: TGTGCAATGGCAGGGGGCGGTCGGAATTCACCCCTCCACTTT.

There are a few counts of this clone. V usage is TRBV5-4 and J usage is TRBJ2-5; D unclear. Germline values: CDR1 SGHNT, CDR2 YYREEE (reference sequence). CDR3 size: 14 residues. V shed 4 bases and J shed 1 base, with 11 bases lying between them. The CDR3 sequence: CASSPDGIQETQYF. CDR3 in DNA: TGTGCCAGCAGCCCCGACGGAATCCAAGAGACCCAGTACTTC.

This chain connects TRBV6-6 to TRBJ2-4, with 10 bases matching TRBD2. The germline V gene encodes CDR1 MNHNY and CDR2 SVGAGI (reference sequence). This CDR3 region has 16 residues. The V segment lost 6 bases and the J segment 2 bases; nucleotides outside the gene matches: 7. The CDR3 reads CASSPSSGGSKNIQYF. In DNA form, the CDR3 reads TGTGCCAGCAGCCCCAGTAGCGGGGGGTCCAAAAACATTCAGTACTTC.

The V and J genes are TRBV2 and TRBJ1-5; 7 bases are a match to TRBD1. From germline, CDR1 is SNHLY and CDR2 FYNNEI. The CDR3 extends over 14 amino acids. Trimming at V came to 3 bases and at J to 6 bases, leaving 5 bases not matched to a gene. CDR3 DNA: TGTGCCAGCAGTGACAGGGGGGTCGGTCAGCCCCAGCATTTT. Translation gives CASSDRGVGQPQHF.